A selection of T cell receptor beta chains follows, all from one sample in a study of cytomegalovirus exposure and HLA in healthy donors. Libraries were prepared by immunoSEQ multiplex PCR; TCRdb keeps only in-frame clonotypes and omits some of them. The table includes about 140,000 clones, about 80% detected once. Sequenced: PBMCs. These receptors all come from a male donor in good health and CMV-seronegative. The CDR3 runs from the conserved cysteine through the conserved F or W. The D gene is left open where the match is weak. Clone size is stated in some rows and not others, as once, few, many or a class when expanded.

v_call	d_call	j_call	clone_size	cdr3_nt	cdr3_aa
TRBV25-1	NA	TRBJ1-1	NA	TGTGCCAGCAGTCCAAGCAGGGGAGCGTGGTTGAACACTGAAGCTTTCTTT	CASSPSRGAWLNTEAFF
TRBV6-5	TRBD1	TRBJ1-3	NA	TGTGCCAGCAGTGCAGGGGGAAGAGGAAACACCATATATTTT	CASSAGGRGNTIYF
TRBV5-1	TRBD1	TRBJ2-7	NA	TGCGCCAGCAGCCCTGGGGGGACAGGGGCTTACGAGCAGTACTTC	CASSPGGTGAYEQYF
TRBV19	NA	TRBJ1-6	NA	TGTGCCAGTAGTATCGGACAGTTTTCACCCCTCCACTTT	CASSIGQFSPLHF
TRBV7-3	NA	TRBJ2-3	NA	TGTGCCAGCAGCCCGGAGGGGCGGGGGCGGATGACAGATACGCAGTATTTT	CASSPEGRGRMTDTQYF
TRBV5-6	NA	TRBJ1-2	few	TGTGCCAGCTTTAGGGACACCCTCCCATTTATTGGCTACACCTTC	CASFRDTLPFIGYTF
TRBV5-1	NA	TRBJ1-4	NA	TGCGCCAGCAGTTCGGGTCTCTCGGAGGATGAAAAACTGTTTTTT	CASSSGLSEDEKLFF
TRBV28	TRBD1	TRBJ1-5	NA	TGTGCCAGCAGACCGGGACAGGGACATCAGCCCCAGCATTTT	CASRPGQGHQPQHF
TRBV6-6	TRBD1	TRBJ2-7	once	TGTGCCAGCAGTTCAGGACAGGGTTGGTACGAGCAGTACTTC	CASSSGQGWYEQYF
TRBV15	NA	TRBJ2-7	NA	TGTGCCACCAGTCCTACAGGGACCCCCTACGAGCAGTACTTC	CATSPTGTPYEQYF
TRBV5-6	NA	TRBJ1-5	NA	TGTGCCAGCAGCCAGAGGTGGGGGGGGAAGCCCCAGCATTTT	CASSQRWGGKPQHF